The 23 T cell receptor beta chains below were found in one sample sequenced in a study of CD8+CD57+ T cells in acquired aplastic anemia. Sequenced patients had shown CD8+CD57+ cell expansion by flow cytometry. For CDR3 and TCR beta VDJ profiling, genomic DNA was the template used. TCRdb passed the reads through MiXCR, listing each CDR3 protein once. Here the sample spans 150,000 to 200,000 distinct CDR3 sequences, around 48% being singletons. The specimen was sorted CD4+, CD8+, or CD8+CD57+ T cells (not recorded which) from PBMCs. The origin of the receptors is a human donor with aplastic anemia.

This clonotype has a count of ten or more. The CDR3 here is CASKGGSTDTQYF. The CDR3 DNA follows: TGTGCCAGCAAAGGCGGCAGCACAGATACGCAGTATTTT. The chain is built from TRBV9 and TRBJ2-3; no clear D gene. CDR3 length equals 13 residues. Germline V gene sequence: CDR1 SGDLS, CDR2 YYNGEE. V lost 6 bases to trimming and J lost 0 bases, with 8 bases between them.

This chain joins TRBV30 and TRBJ2-7, with a weak D call TRBD2 (6 bases). Trimming left V 5 bases short and J 3 bases short, with 20 bases between. Germline assignment: CDR1 GTSNPN and CDR2 SVGIG (reference sequence). This CDR3 is built from 15 residues. This CDR3 reads CAWPPPGRRDYEQYF. The CDR3 bases are TGTGCCTGGCCTCCCCCGGGACGGAGGGACTACGAGCAGTACTTC.

As to this clonotype: The CDR3 does not end in the conserved phenylalanine or tryptophan, so this is likely a read error. V and J are TRBV24-1 and TRBJ2-6, with D possibly being TRBD2 (6 bases). Germline CDR1 reads KGHDR; CDR2 reads SFDVKD. V lost 6 bases, J lost 1 base, and 15 bases lay in between. The CDR3 extends over 17 amino acids. The DNA of the CDR3 is TGTGCCACCAGTCCCGGGGGTATGAGGTCTGGGGCCAACGTCCTGACTAGA. Translated: CATSPGGMRSGANVLTR.

CDR3 amino acids: CASSLTPTRNNEKLFF. DNA of the CDR3: TGCGCCAGCAGCCTAACCCCGACGAGAAACAATGAAAAACTGTTTTTT. The chain has TRBV5-1 and TRBJ1-4, with D uncertain. The CDR3 length is 16 residues. V was clipped by 4 bases and J by 5 bases, with 18 bases between them. Germline-derived CDR1 and CDR2 are SGHRS and YFSETQ.

At least ten counts were recorded for this clonotype. The chain employs TRBV7-8 and TRBJ1-1; unclear D gene. The ends were cut back, 1 base at V and 6 bases at J, with 12 bases in the middle. There are 14 residues in the CDR3. Germline CDR1 and CDR2: SGHVS and FQNEAQ. CDR3 DNA sequence: TGTGCCAGCAGCTTAGTTGTTTTTAGGGCTGAAGCTTTCTTT. Translating it yields CASSLVVFRAEAFF.

This clonotype was seen more than once but under ten times. In nucleotides, the CDR3 is TGTGCCAGCAGCATACGTGGGTCCAATGAAAAACTGTTTTTT. It yields the protein CASSIRGSNEKLFF. This chain uses TRBV7-9 with TRBJ1-4; D is ambiguous. The CDR3 totals 14 residues. CDR1 SEHNR and CDR2 FQNEAQ come from the germline V gene (reference sequence). V was trimmed by 5 bases and J by 5 bases, leaving 12 bases between them.

At least ten counts were recorded for this clonotype. The chain combines TRBV9 with TRBJ2-5; 8 nucleotides agree with TRBD2. The ends lost 4 bases at V and 3 bases at J; junction bases unmatched: 2. Germline V gene sequence: CDR1 SGDLS, CDR2 YYNGEE. The CDR3 totals 13 residues. The CDR3 sequence is CASSFSGEETQYF. In DNA, the CDR3 is TGTGCCAGCAGCTTTAGCGGGGAAGAGACCCAGTACTTC. Drawing the rest from reference TRBV9 and TRBJ2-5, the complete variable domain is DSGVTQTPKHLITATGQRVTLRCSPRSGDLSVYWYQQSLDQGLQFLIQYYNGEERAKGNILERFSAQQFPDLHSELNLSSLELGDSALYFCASSFSGEETQYFGPGTRLLVL.

The chain employs TRBV2 and TRBJ2-6, with unresolved D. Trimming pared 8 bases from V and 2 bases from J, leaving 13 bases between. Germline CDR1 and CDR2: SNHLY and FYNNEI. This CDR3 comprises 15 residues. The CDR3 DNA sequence: TGTGCCAGCCACCTCTGGAATACTGGGGCCAACGTCCTGACTTTC. This encodes CASHLWNTGANVLTF.

The table lists this clonotype with many counts. The chain employs TRBV20-1 and TRBJ2-7, with 7 positions matching TRBD1. With 6 bases clipped from V and 3 bases from J, the junction kept 11 bases outside the gene matches. CDR1 and CDR2 from the germline V gene are DFQATT and SNEGSKA (reference sequence). The length of the CDR3 is 14 residues. The DNA of the CDR3 is TGCAGTGCACCTAGACAGGGTCCGCACTACGAGCAGTACTTC. Its protein is CSAPRQGPHYEQYF.

This clonotype was seen at least ten times. The J gene is TRBJ1-1, the V gene TRBV2; D is uncertain. The CDR3 runs to 14 residues. Germline CDR1 and CDR2: SNHLY and FYNNEI. The V gene lost 7 bases and the J gene lost 0 bases, with 12 bases spanning the gap. The chain's CDR3 is CASTGQPVNTEAFF. DNA of the CDR3: TGTGCCAGCACGGGTCAGCCCGTGAACACTGAAGCTTTCTTT. Drawing the rest from reference TRBV2 and TRBJ1-1, the complete variable domain is EPEVTQTPSHQVTQMGQEVILRCVPISNHLYFYWYRQILGQKVEFLVSFYNNEISEKSEIFDDQFSVERPDGSNFTLKIRSTKLEDSAMYFCASTGQPVNTEAFFGQGTRLTVV.

The chain couples TRBV7-3 to TRBJ2-1; D is unclear. Trimming left V 1 base short and J 0 bases short, with 10 bases between. Per the germline V gene, CDR1 is SGHTA and CDR2 is FQGTGA. CDR3 length: 16 residues. CDR3 sequence reads: CASSLSWERSYNEQFF. In DNA, the CDR3 is TGTGCCAGCAGCTTAAGTTGGGAACGCTCCTACAATGAGCAGTTCTTC.

This clonotype was observed at least ten times. The V and J genes are TRBV6-1 and TRBJ1-2; 9 nucleotides line up with TRBD1. The CDR3 totals 15 residues. V lost 8 bases and J lost 3; bases outside the gene matches: 10. The germline V gene encodes CDR1 MNHNS and CDR2 SASEGT. The CDR3 region is CASRSQDRGHYGYTF. The DNA for the CDR3 is TGTGCCAGCCGATCTCAGGACAGGGGACACTATGGCTACACCTTC.

This clonotype was seen ten or more times. V and J are TRBV15 and TRBJ2-7; TRBD1 might be the D (6 bases). Trimming left V 3 bases short and J 6 bases short, with 12 bases between. Germline values: CDR1 LNHNV, CDR2 YYDKDF (reference sequence). This CDR3 has 13 residues. The CDR3 DNA follows: TGTGCCACCAGCAGTGAAGGGGGACCCGAGCAGTACTTC. Translated, it gives CATSSEGGPEQYF.

This clonotype is termed medium-sized. This chain uses TRBV24-1 with TRBJ2-5; TRBD1 aligns across 9 bases. The V gene's germline CDR1 is KGHDR and CDR2 SFDVKD. Germline trimming cut 9 bases from V and 5 bases from J; bases unmatched to any gene: 0. This CDR3 has 11 amino acids. CDR3 coding DNA: TGTGCCACCGGACAGGGGGAGACCCAGTACTTC. Encoded protein: CATGQGETQYF.

This clonotype was recorded a few times. V is TRBV2 and J is TRBJ2-7; D unresolved. Trimming cost V 10 bases and J 3 bases, with 10 bases left between them. This CDR3 has 11 amino acids. CDR1 and CDR2 (germline): SNHLY, FYNNEI. The CDR3 bases are TGTGCCACTGCGGAAAACTACGAGCAGTACTTC. Amino acid sequence: CATAENYEQYF.

The rearrangement joins TRBV7-2 to TRBJ2-5; no clear D gene. CDR3 size: 13 residues. Germline V CDR1 and CDR2: SGHTA, FQGNSA. With 3 bases removed from V and 1 base from J, the gap between germline ends came to 6 bases. In DNA form, the CDR3 reads TGTGCCAGCAGCTTCCTGACCCAAGAGACCCAGTACTTC. It yields the protein CASSFLTQETQYF. Supplemented by reference TRBV7-2 and TRBJ2-5, the full variable domain reads GAGVSQSPSNKVTEKGKDVELRCDPISGHTALYWYRQSLGQGLEFLIYFQGNSAPDKSGLPSDRFSAERTGGSVSTLTIQRTQQEDSAVYLCASSFLTQETQYFGPGTRLLVL.

This clonotype was seen ten or more times. V is TRBV9 and J is TRBJ1-2; possible D gene TRBD1, 6 bases. The CDR3 loop spans 15 amino acids. V lost 2 bases to trimming and J lost 7 bases, with 18 bases between them. Germline CDR1 SGDLS, CDR2 YYNGEE. The CDR3: CASSVGGRGVVGYTF. The CDR3, as DNA: TGTGCCAGCAGCGTCGGGGGCAGAGGAGTTGTTGGCTACACCTTC.

A few counts support this clonotype. The chain carries TRBV25-1 and TRBJ1-1; 7 nucleotides align to TRBD1. There are 14 residues in the CDR3. V shed 4 bases and J 4 bases; nucleotides not matched to a gene: 6. From germline, CDR1 is MGHDK and CDR2 SYGVNS. The CDR3 sequence is CASSGQGKGTEAFF. CDR3 nucleotide sequence: TGTGCCAGCAGTGGACAGGGCAAGGGCACTGAAGCTTTCTTT.

Details on this clonotype: A read error is possible here, since a much larger clone lies one base away. The chain combines TRBV6-1 with TRBJ1-2; no definite D call. This CDR3 has 12 residues. V lost 3 bases and J 3 bases, leaving 5 bases between the germline ends. Germline CDR1 is MNHNS and CDR2 is SASEGT. CDR3 DNA: TGTGCCAGCAGTGACCTGGACTATGGCTACACCTTC. Residues: CASSDLDYGYTF.

This clonotype has a handful of counts. The chain couples TRBV7-2 to TRBJ2-1; D not certain. Germline V gives CDR1 SGHTA, CDR2 FQGNSA. Deletions cut 7 bases from V and 9 bases from J, with 10 bases between. The CDR3 is made up of 11 amino acids. CDR3 sequence: CASMQWGEQFF. DNA of the CDR3: TGTGCCAGCATGCAGTGGGGTGAGCAGTTCTTC.

The rearrangement links TRBV12-3 or TRBV12-4 to TRBJ2-6; D gene uncertain. This CDR3 has 11 residues. V lost 10 bases and J 0 bases, leaving 1 base between the germline ends. CDR3 bases: TGTGCCAACTCTGGGGCCAACGTCCTGACTTTC. Protein: CANSGANVLTF.

This clonotype was counted ten times or more. The gene calls are TRBV5-1 and TRBJ2-7; D remains unclear. Per germline, CDR1 SGHRS and CDR2 YFSETQ. V was clipped by 0 bases and J by 6 bases, with 10 bases between them. The CDR3 extends over 13 amino acids. The CDR3: CASSLAHSGEQYF. The CDR3 nucleotides read TGCGCCAGCAGCTTGGCCCATAGTGGCGAGCAGTACTTC.

The rearrangement joins TRBV6-4 to TRBJ1-1, with D perhaps matching TRBD1 (6 bases). CDR1 MRHNA and CDR2 SNTAGT come from the germline V gene. Trimming removed 5 bases from V and 0 bases from J, with 10 bases in between. The CDR3 runs to 14 residues. The CDR3 DNA reads as TGTGCCAGCAGTTCAGACAGGATGAACACTGAAGCTTTCTTT. As protein: CASSSDRMNTEAFF.